These 22 T cell receptor beta chains came from one sample sequenced in a study of vaccination effects on CD4 cells after COVID-19. Sequencing was performed with immunoSEQ multiplex PCR; in TCRdb, only in-frame clones are kept and a portion is missing. The sample records about 24,000 clones, roughly 70% being singletons. Before sequencing, viral peptide pools were used by the ViraFEST assay to expand antigen-specific CD4+ T cells. Following culture for approximately ten days, CD4+ T cells were isolated. Vaccine recipients lacked prior SARS-CoV-2 infection and had negative nucleocapsid antibodies. Their antigen targets remain unknown. Sequencing was performed on CD4+ T cells from PBMCs cultured with HCoV-NL63 spike peptides, taken before COVID-19 vaccination. These receptors were obtained from a human donor who received a COVID-19 vaccine.

This clone turned up a few times. The chain is built from TRBV6-5 and TRBJ1-1, with 10 positions matching TRBD1. J was trimmed by 5 bases and V by 6 bases; bases with no gene match: 6. CDR3 size: 14 residues. From germline, CDR1 is MNHEY and CDR2 SVGAGI. This CDR3 reads CASSRGQGETEAFF. CDR3 DNA: TGTGCCAGCAGCCGTGGACAGGGGGAGACTGAAGCTTTCTTT.

The chain combines TRBV12-3 or TRBV12-4 with TRBJ2-7; D is perhaps TRBD2 (6 bases). The V and J ends lost 5 bases and 12 bases respectively, with 14 bases between them. The CDR3 is 11 residues long. CDR3 amino acids: CASSPGTRLYF. The CDR3 DNA follows: TGTGCCAGCAGTCCCGGGACTCGGTTGTACTTC.

This clone appeared a few times. The chain combines TRBV12-3 or TRBV12-4 with TRBJ2-7, with 15 bases fitting TRBD2. This CDR3 contains 13 residues. The V and J ends lost 5 bases and 11 bases, in that order; junction bases with no gene match: 4. CDR3 sequence (DNA): TGTGCCAGCAGTGGTGGGACTAGCGGGAGGAAGTACTTC. It encodes CASSGGTSGRKYF.

The chain recombines TRBV18 with TRBJ2-2, with D unresolved. The V gene lost 3 bases and the J gene lost 2 bases, with 4 bases spanning the gap. The CDR3 covers 13 residues. In germline, CDR1 is KGHSH, CDR2 LQKENI. This CDR3 reads CASSPSNTGELFF. DNA for the CDR3: TGTGCCAGCTCACCCAGTAACACCGGGGAGCTGTTTTTT.

The rearrangement joins TRBV28 to TRBJ1-5, with TRBD1 matching 8 bases. The CDR3 has 16 amino acids. CDR1 and CDR2 from the germline V gene are MDHEN and SYDVKM. V gave up 5 bases and J gave up 3 bases; unmatched junction bases: 9. Here the CDR3 DNA reads TGTGCCAGCAGTCCAGGCGGGACAGGACTCAATCAGCCCCAGCATTTT. Encoded protein: CASSPGGTGLNQPQHF. The variable domain in full, with the rest retrieved from reference TRBV28 and TRBJ1-5, is DVKVTQSSRYLVKRTGEKVFLECVQDMDHENMFWYRQDPGLGLRLIYFSYDVKMKEKGDIPEGYSVSREKKERFSLILESASTNQTSMYLCASSPGGTGLNQPQHFGDGTRLSIL.

This clone was picked up a small number of times. The genes are TRBV27 and TRBJ1-1; D possibly corresponds to TRBD1 (5 bases). Germline CDR1 reads MNHEY; CDR2 reads SMNVEV (reference sequence). The CDR3 has 14 amino acids. The germline V and J ends were trimmed by 4 bases and 1 base, with 10 bases remaining between them. CDR3 DNA: TGTGCCAGCAGTTCAGTGGGGCCGAACACTGAAGCTTTCTTT. Amino acids: CASSSVGPNTEAFF.

This clone is judged large. The CDR3 coding sequence is TGTGCCAGCAGCTACAAACGGGATTCTGAAGCTTTCTTT. Protein: CASSYKRDSEAFF. The chain couples TRBV7-8 to TRBJ1-1, with D unresolved. The germline CDR1 and CDR2 sequences are SGHVS and FQNEAQ. The CDR3 is 13 amino acids. V gave up 4 bases and J gave up 6 bases, with 12 bases separating them.

This clone has a single count. This chain uses TRBV2 with TRBJ1-2; D is unclear. The germline V gene encodes CDR1 SNHLY and CDR2 FYNNEI. V was cut by 3 bases and J by 2 bases, with 7 bases left in between. The CDR3 is 13 amino acids. In nucleotides, the CDR3 is TGTGCCAGCAGTGACACGGGGAACTATGGCTACACCTTC. This encodes CASSDTGNYGYTF.

This clone has a single count. The chain is built from TRBV6-4 and TRBJ1-2; maybe TRBD1 (5 bases). The V gene's germline CDR1 is MRHNA and CDR2 SNTAGT. This CDR3 is built from 15 residues. With 6 bases removed from V and 8 bases from J, the gap between germline ends came to 22 bases. The CDR3 DNA sequence: TGTGCCAGCAGCCCCGACTCTGGGGGGACGGGAGGCTACACCTTC. Translating it yields CASSPDSGGTGGYTF.

The chain is built from TRBV18 and TRBJ2-2; unclear D gene. CDR1 and CDR2 (germline): KGHSH, LQKENI. V was cut by 8 bases and J by 5 bases, with 6 bases left in between. The length of the CDR3 is 11 residues. This chain's CDR3 is CASTLTGELFF. The CDR3 DNA sequence: TGTGCCAGCACACTTACCGGGGAGCTGTTTTTT.

The CDR3 loop is CASSIAGEADTQYF. CDR3 DNA sequence: TGCGCCTCCTCAATAGCGGGAGAGGCAGATACGCAGTATTTT. The chain recombines TRBV5-1 with TRBJ2-3; 9 bases fit TRBD2. J was trimmed by 4 bases and V by 10 bases; bases with no gene match: 10. The CDR3 covers 14 residues. Germline loops: CDR1 SGHRS, CDR2 YFSETQ.

This chain joins TRBV5-1 and TRBJ2-1; D not resolved. The CDR3 runs to 13 residues. Trimming took off 0 bases at V and 9 bases at J, with 10 bases between the two ends. CDR1 is SGHRS and CDR2 is YFSETQ in the germline V gene. CDR3 DNA sequence: TGCGCCAGCAGCTTGGGGGAAACGACTGAGCAGTTCTTC. Protein sequence: CASSLGETTEQFF. Filled out from reference TRBV5-1 and TRBJ2-1, the complete variable domain reads KAGVTQTPRYLIKTRGQQVTLSCSPISGHRSVSWYQQTPGQGLQFLFEYFSETQRNKGNFPGRFSGRQFSNSRSEMNVSTLELGDSALYLCASSLGETTEQFFGPGTRLTVL.

The CDR3 bases are TGCGCCAGCAGTCGGACTGGCAGGGATAATTCACCCCTCCACTTT. It codes for CASSRTGRDNSPLHF. J is TRBJ1-6 and V is TRBV5-1; D might be TRBD1 (5 bases). Deletions cut 5 bases from V and 5 bases from J, with 14 bases between. CDR1 and CDR2 (germline): SGHRS, YFSETQ. This CDR3 contains 15 residues.

The gene calls are TRBV25-1 and TRBJ2-1, with TRBD2 matching over 9 bases. The CDR3 is made up of 16 amino acids. The V segment lost 6 bases and the J segment 5 bases; nucleotides outside the gene matches: 11. CDR1 and CDR2 from the germline V gene are MGHDK and SYGVNS. CDR3 residues: CASSGFLAGVNNEQFF. The DNA for the CDR3 is TGTGCCAGCAGCGGGTTTTTAGCGGGAGTGAACAATGAGCAGTTCTTC.

V and J are TRBV5-1 and TRBJ1-1; D not resolved. Germline CDR1 SGHRS, CDR2 YFSETQ. Between the trimmed V and J ends, which lost 3 bases and 2 bases, there was a span of 17 bases. The CDR3 contains 16 residues. CDR3: CASSSRTGMVNTEAFF. The CDR3 DNA sequence: TGCGCCAGCAGCTCCCGGACGGGGATGGTCAACACTGAAGCTTTCTTT.

This clone has a handful of counts. This CDR3 reads CATGTQGNTIYF. In DNA form, the CDR3 reads TGTGCCACCGGGACCCAGGGGAACACCATATATTTT. The rearrangement uses TRBV19 and TRBJ1-3; a weak D match, TRBD1 (6 bases). Germline V gene lookup returns CDR1 LNHDA and CDR2 SQIVND (reference sequence). The CDR3 contains 12 residues. The V gene lost 10 bases and the J gene lost 7 bases, with 14 bases spanning the gap.

In DNA form, the CDR3 reads TGTGCCAGCAGTTTGGGCAACGTCATGAACACTGAAGCTTTCTTT. Protein sequence: CASSLGNVMNTEAFF. The V and J genes are TRBV27 and TRBJ1-1; D gene ambiguous. The CDR3 is 15 amino acids. V lost 3 bases to trimming and J lost 0 bases, with 11 bases between them. CDR1 MNHEY and CDR2 SMNVEV come from the germline V gene (reference sequence).

The chain links TRBV7-8 to TRBJ1-5; no reliable D call. Germline CDR1 reads SGHVS; CDR2 reads FQNEAQ. V lost 5 bases and J 0 bases, leaving 20 bases between the germline ends. The CDR3 is made up of 18 amino acids. The CDR3 DNA sequence: TGTGCCAGCAGCGAAAGGACCCCAGGTGAACATAGCAATCAGCCCCAGCATTTT. It codes for CASSERTPGEHSNQPQHF.

The CDR3 sequence: CASSVSSGAYEQYF. The CDR3 bases are TGTGCCAGCAGTGTCTCTAGCGGTGCCTACGAGCAGTACTTC. The chain is built from TRBV2 and TRBJ2-7; 7 nucleotides agree with TRBD2. The junction had 5 bases not matched to a gene; V was cut back by 4 bases and J by 2 bases. CDR3 length: 14 residues. Germline V gene data show CDR1 as SNHLY and CDR2 as FYNNEI.

This chain links TRBV3-1 (or the pseudogene TRBV3-2) with TRBJ2-2; D not resolved. The germline gives CDR1 LGHDT, CDR2 YNNKEL (reference sequence). V lost 4 bases and J 6 bases, leaving 12 bases between the germline ends. The CDR3 is made up of 14 amino acids. The CDR3 region has the DNA TGTGCCAGCAGCCCCGCCCTCTCGGCCGGGGAGCTGTTTTTT. It translates to CASSPALSAGELFF.

The chain combines TRBV29-1 with TRBJ1-4, with TRBD1 matching over 8 bases. Losses at the gene ends were 7 bases for V and 3 bases for J; bases not matched to a gene: 4. Germline V gene data show CDR1 as SQVTM and CDR2 as ANQGSEA. This CDR3 contains 13 residues. CDR3 sequence (DNA): TGCAGCGCCCAACAGGGGGCTAATGAAAAACTGTTTTTT. Protein: CSAQQGANEKLFF.

The chain links TRBV6-6 to TRBJ2-7, with TRBD1 matching 9 bases. The length of the CDR3 is 15 residues. J lost 4 bases, V lost 2 bases, and 6 bases had no gene match. Germline V CDR1 and CDR2: MNHNY, SVGAGI (reference sequence). For the CDR3, the DNA is TGTGCCAGCAGTTACCCCGGACAGGGGATGTACGAGCAGTACTTC. The encoded protein is CASSYPGQGMYEQYF.